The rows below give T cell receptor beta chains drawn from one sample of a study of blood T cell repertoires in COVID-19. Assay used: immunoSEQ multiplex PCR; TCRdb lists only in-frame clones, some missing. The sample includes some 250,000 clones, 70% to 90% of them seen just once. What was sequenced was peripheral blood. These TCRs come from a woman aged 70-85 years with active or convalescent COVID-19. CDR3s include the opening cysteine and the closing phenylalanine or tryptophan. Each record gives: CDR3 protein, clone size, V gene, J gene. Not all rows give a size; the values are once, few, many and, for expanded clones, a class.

cdr3_aa: CASIRDRGMNTEAFF; clone_size: NA; v_call: TRBV2; j_call: TRBJ1-1
cdr3_aa: CASSFVDSEAFF; clone_size: NA; v_call: TRBV11-2; j_call: TRBJ1-1
cdr3_aa: CASGLAGGNFDTQYF; clone_size: NA; v_call: TRBV6-5; j_call: TRBJ2-3
cdr3_aa: CASSGGLAGYPGELFF; clone_size: NA; v_call: TRBV9; j_call: TRBJ2-2
cdr3_aa: CASSQVVTQPQHF; clone_size: NA; v_call: TRBV4-2; j_call: TRBJ1-5
cdr3_aa: CAAGGAQNTEAFF; clone_size: few; v_call: TRBV27; j_call: TRBJ1-1
cdr3_aa: CASSSVTGGNGYTF; clone_size: NA; v_call: TRBV5-4; j_call: TRBJ1-2
cdr3_aa: CASSQLGPGEAFF; clone_size: once; v_call: TRBV4-3; j_call: TRBJ1-1
cdr3_aa: CASSLGRDNSPLHF; clone_size: NA; v_call: TRBV5-1; j_call: TRBJ1-6
cdr3_aa: CAISVSRENGYTF; clone_size: NA; v_call: TRBV10-3; j_call: TRBJ1-2
cdr3_aa: CSVEARDSHSYGYTF; clone_size: NA; v_call: TRBV29-1; j_call: TRBJ1-2
cdr3_aa: CASSLAGTGSQPQHF; clone_size: NA; v_call: TRBV7-2; j_call: TRBJ1-5
cdr3_aa: CASRPVAPHEQYF; clone_size: NA; v_call: TRBV11-1; j_call: TRBJ2-7
cdr3_aa: CATSREQNQPQHF; clone_size: NA; v_call: TRBV15; j_call: TRBJ1-5
cdr3_aa: CASSLRYRGGYTF; clone_size: NA; v_call: TRBV5-1; j_call: TRBJ1-2
cdr3_aa: CASSGLEGRSYGYTF; clone_size: once; v_call: TRBV27; j_call: TRBJ1-2
cdr3_aa: CASSPSGLANEKLFF; clone_size: NA; v_call: TRBV4-3; j_call: TRBJ1-4
cdr3_aa: CATRDSYNQPQHF; clone_size: NA; v_call: TRBV6-6; j_call: TRBJ1-5
cdr3_aa: CASSLDRGYDYEQYF; clone_size: few; v_call: TRBV28; j_call: TRBJ2-7
cdr3_aa: CASSPLLYRRGMRHTGELFF; clone_size: NA; v_call: TRBV27; j_call: TRBJ2-2
cdr3_aa: CASAIYPGQELYEQYF; clone_size: once; v_call: TRBV11-3; j_call: TRBJ2-7
cdr3_aa: CASSLRIGTGVAGYTF; clone_size: NA; v_call: TRBV28; j_call: TRBJ1-2
cdr3_aa: CASRTSGDYEQYF; clone_size: NA; v_call: TRBV10-2; j_call: TRBJ2-7
cdr3_aa: CASSAETGGRRETQYF; clone_size: NA; v_call: TRBV7-2; j_call: TRBJ2-5
cdr3_aa: CASRGTGGNNEQFF; clone_size: once; v_call: TRBV4-3; j_call: TRBJ2-1
cdr3_aa: CASSQTYETQYF; clone_size: NA; v_call: TRBV14; j_call: TRBJ2-5
cdr3_aa: CAIRGTAQETQYF; clone_size: NA; v_call: TRBV10-3; j_call: TRBJ2-5
cdr3_aa: CASSMGRGNQPQHF; clone_size: NA; v_call: TRBV19; j_call: TRBJ1-5
cdr3_aa: CASSLDLFGYTF; clone_size: NA; v_call: TRBV11-2; j_call: TRBJ1-2
cdr3_aa: CASSRDSSNTEAFF; clone_size: NA; v_call: TRBV7-9; j_call: TRBJ1-1
cdr3_aa: CASSLAGTGAGDTEAFF; clone_size: NA; v_call: TRBV7-2; j_call: TRBJ1-1
cdr3_aa: CASSAAGGMNTGELFF; clone_size: NA; v_call: TRBV6-6; j_call: TRBJ2-2
cdr3_aa: CASSVLGQHGEKLFF; clone_size: NA; v_call: TRBV6-5; j_call: TRBJ1-4
cdr3_aa: CASSELSGGASYEQYF; clone_size: NA; v_call: TRBV25-1; j_call: TRBJ2-7
cdr3_aa: CASSHETVNTEAFF; clone_size: few; v_call: TRBV4-2; j_call: TRBJ1-1
cdr3_aa: CASSPGQGTYGYTF; clone_size: NA; v_call: TRBV6-5; j_call: TRBJ1-2
cdr3_aa: CASSPTSGWGTDTQYF; clone_size: NA; v_call: TRBV7-8; j_call: TRBJ2-3
cdr3_aa: CSASQAGRDVQYF; clone_size: once; v_call: TRBV20-1; j_call: TRBJ2-7
cdr3_aa: CASRRDRISGTEAFF; clone_size: NA; v_call: TRBV2; j_call: TRBJ1-1
cdr3_aa: CASFRPPSGNTIYF; clone_size: NA; v_call: TRBV5-8; j_call: TRBJ1-3
cdr3_aa: CASSLERTKETQYF; clone_size: NA; v_call: TRBV5-4; j_call: TRBJ2-5
cdr3_aa: CASSSLQQGGNTIYF; clone_size: NA; v_call: TRBV9; j_call: TRBJ1-3